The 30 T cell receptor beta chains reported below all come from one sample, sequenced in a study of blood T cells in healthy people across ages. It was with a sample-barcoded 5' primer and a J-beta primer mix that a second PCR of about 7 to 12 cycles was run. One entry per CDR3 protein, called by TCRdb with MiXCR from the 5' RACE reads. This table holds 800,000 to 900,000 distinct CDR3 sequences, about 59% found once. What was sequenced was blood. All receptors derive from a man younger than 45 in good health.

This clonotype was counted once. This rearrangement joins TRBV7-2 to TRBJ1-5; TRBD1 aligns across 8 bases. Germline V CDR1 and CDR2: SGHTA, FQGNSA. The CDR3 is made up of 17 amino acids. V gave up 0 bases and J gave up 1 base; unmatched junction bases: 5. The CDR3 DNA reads TGTGCCAGCAGCTTAGCTGCAGGGGGCGCGAGCAATCAGCCCCAGCATTTT. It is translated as CASSLAAGGASNQPQHF. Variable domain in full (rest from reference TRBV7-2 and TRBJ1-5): GAGVSQSPSNKVTEKGKDVELRCDPISGHTALYWYRQSLGQGLEFLIYFQGNSAPDKSGLPSDRFSAERTGGSVSTLTIQRTQQEDSAVYLCASSLAAGGASNQPQHFGDGTRLSIL.

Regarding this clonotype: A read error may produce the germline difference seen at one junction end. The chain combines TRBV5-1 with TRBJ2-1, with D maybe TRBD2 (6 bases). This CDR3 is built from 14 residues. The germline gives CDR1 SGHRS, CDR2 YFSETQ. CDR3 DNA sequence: TGCACCAGCAGCTTTACCCCGGGGGACAATGAGCAGTTCTTC. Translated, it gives CTSSFTPGDNEQFF.

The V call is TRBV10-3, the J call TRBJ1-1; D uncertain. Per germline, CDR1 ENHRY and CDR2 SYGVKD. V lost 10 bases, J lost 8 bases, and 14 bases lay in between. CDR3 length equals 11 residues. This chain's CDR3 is CATRLENEAFF. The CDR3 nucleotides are TGTGCCACGCGACTCGAGAACGAAGCTTTCTTT.

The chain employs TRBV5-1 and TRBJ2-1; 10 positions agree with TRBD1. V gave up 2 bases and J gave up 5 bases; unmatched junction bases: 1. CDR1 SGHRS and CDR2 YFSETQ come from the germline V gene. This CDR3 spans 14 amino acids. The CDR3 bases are TGCGCCAGCAGCTTCGGACAGGGGGACAATGAGCAGTTCTTC. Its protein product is CASSFGQGDNEQFF.

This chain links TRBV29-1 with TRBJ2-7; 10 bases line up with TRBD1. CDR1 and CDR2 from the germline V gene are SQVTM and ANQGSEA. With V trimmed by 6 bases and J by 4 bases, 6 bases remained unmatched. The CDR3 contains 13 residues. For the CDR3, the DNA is TGCAGCGTCAAGGGGGGACAGGGGTACGAGCAGTACTTC. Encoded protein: CSVKGGQGYEQYF.

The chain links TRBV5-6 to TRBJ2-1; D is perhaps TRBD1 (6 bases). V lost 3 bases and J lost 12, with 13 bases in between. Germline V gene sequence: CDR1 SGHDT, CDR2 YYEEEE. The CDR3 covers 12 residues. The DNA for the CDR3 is TGTGCCAGCAGCTCCGACAGGTTCTGGCAGTTCTTC. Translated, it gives CASSSDRFWQFF.

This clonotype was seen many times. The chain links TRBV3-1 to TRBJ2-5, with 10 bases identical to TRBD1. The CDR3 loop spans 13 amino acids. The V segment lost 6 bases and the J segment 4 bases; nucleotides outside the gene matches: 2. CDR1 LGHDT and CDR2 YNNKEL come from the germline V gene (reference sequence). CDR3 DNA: TGTGCCAGCAGAGGGACAGGGGTAGAGACCCAGTACTTC. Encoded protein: CASRGTGVETQYF.

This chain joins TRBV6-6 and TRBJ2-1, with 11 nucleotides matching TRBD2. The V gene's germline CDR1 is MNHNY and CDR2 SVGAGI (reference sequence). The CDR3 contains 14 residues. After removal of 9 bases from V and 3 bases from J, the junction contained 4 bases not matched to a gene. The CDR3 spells CASLAGGHYNEQFF. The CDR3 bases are TGTGCCAGTTTAGCGGGGGGGCACTACAATGAGCAGTTCTTC.

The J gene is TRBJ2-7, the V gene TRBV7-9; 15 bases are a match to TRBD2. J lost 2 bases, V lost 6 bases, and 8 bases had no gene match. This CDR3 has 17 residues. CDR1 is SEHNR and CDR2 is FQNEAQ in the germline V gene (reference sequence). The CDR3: CASRTGTSGRSPYEQYF. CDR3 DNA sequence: TGTGCCAGCAGGACCGGGACTAGCGGGAGGAGTCCCTACGAGCAGTACTTC. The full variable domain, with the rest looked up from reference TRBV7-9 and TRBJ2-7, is DTGVSQNPRHKITKRGQNVTFRCDPISEHNRLYWYRQTLGQGPEFLTYFQNEAQLEKSRLLSDRFSAERPKGSFSTLEIQRTEQGDSAMYLCASRTGTSGRSPYEQYFGPGTRLTVT.

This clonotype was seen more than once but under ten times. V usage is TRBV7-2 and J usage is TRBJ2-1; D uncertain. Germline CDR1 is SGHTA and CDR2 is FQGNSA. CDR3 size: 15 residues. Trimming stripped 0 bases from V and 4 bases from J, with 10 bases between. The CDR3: CASSLAFTSYNEQFF. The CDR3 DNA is TGTGCCAGCAGCTTAGCTTTTACTTCTTACAATGAGCAGTTCTTC.

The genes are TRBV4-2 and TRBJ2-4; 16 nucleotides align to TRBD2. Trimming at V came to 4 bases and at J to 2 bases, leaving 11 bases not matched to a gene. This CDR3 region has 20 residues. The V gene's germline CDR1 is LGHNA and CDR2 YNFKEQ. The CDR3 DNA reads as TGTGCCAGCAGCCCCACGGGGACTAGCGGGGGGGGCGGATCCAAAAACATTCAGTACTTC. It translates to CASSPTGTSGGGGSKNIQYF.

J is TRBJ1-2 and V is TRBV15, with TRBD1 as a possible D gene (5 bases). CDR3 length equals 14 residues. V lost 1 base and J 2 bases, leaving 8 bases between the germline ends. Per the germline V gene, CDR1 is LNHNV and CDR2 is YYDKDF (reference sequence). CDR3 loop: CATSRVGGNYGYTF. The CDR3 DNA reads TGTGCCACCAGCAGAGTCGGGGGGAACTATGGCTACACCTTC.

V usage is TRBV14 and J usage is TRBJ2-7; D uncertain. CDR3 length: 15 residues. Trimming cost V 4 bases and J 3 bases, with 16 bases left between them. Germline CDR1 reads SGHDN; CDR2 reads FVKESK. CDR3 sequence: CASSLTTELYYEQYF. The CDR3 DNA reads TGTGCCAGCAGCCTCACCACAGAGCTTTACTACGAGCAGTACTTC.

In DNA form, the CDR3 reads TGTGCCAGCAGCCCCCAGAGTAGGGTCCAAGAGACCCAGTACTTC. It translates to CASSPQSRVQETQYF. The chain recombines TRBV4-2 with TRBJ2-5; no definite D call. Germline V gives CDR1 LGHNA, CDR2 YNFKEQ. Trimming took 4 bases from V and 1 from J, leaving 13 bases between them. The length of the CDR3 is 15 residues.

The CDR3 region is CSASPRPSYGYTF. The CDR3 DNA follows: TGCAGTGCTAGCCCCAGACCCTCCTATGGCTACACCTTC. The chain employs TRBV20-1 and TRBJ1-2; no firm D call. V lost 3 bases to trimming and J lost 4 bases, with 12 bases between them. Germline V gene sequence: CDR1 DFQATT, CDR2 SNEGSKA (reference sequence). The CDR3 is 13 residues long.

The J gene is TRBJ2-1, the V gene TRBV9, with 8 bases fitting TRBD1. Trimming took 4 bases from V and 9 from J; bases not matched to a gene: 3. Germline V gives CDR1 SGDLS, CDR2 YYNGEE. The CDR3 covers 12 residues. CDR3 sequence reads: CASSLGQAEQFF. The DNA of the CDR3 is TGTGCCAGCAGCCTGGGACAGGCTGAGCAGTTCTTC. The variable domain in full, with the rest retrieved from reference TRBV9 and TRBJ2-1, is DSGVTQTPKHLITATGQRVTLRCSPRSGDLSVYWYQQSLDQGLQFLIQYYNGEERAKGNILERFSAQQFPDLHSELNLSSLELGDSALYFCASSLGQAEQFFGPGTRLTVL.

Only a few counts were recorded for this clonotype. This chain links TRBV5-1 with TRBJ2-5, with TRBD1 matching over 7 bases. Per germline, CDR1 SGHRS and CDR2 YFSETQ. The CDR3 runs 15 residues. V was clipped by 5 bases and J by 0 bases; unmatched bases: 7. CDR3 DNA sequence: TGCGCCAGCAGACCAGGGACAGCGTACCAAGAGACCCAGTACTTC. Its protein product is CASRPGTAYQETQYF.

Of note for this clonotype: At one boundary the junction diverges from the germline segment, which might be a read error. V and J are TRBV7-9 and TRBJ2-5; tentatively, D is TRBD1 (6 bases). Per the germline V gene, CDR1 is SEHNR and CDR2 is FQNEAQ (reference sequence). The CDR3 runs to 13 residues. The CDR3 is CAGSLSQGRGKYF. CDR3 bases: TGTGCCGGCAGCTTATCACAGGGCCGAGGGAAGTACTTC.

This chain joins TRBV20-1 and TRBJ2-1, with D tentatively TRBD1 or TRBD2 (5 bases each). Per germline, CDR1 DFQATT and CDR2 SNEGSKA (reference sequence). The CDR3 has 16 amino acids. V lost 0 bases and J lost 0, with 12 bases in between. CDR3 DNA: TGCAGTGCTAGAGATTTGTGGGGGAGCTCCTACAATGAGCAGTTCTTC. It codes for CSARDLWGSSYNEQFF.

In nucleotides, the CDR3 is TGTGCCAGCAGTGAAACTGTGGCTGGGGCCAACGTCCTGACTTTC. Its protein product is CASSETVAGANVLTF. The chain links TRBV25-1 to TRBJ2-6, with D unresolved. Germline V gives CDR1 MGHDK, CDR2 SYGVNS. The CDR3 is 15 residues long. V was shortened by 2 bases and J by 2 bases, with 7 bases between the two germline ends.

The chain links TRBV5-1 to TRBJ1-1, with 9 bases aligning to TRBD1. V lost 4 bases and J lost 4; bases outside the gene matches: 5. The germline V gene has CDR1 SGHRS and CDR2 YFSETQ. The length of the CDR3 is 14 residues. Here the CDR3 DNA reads TGCGCCAGCAGCCCAGGACAGGGGAGCACTGAAGCTTTCTTT. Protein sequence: CASSPGQGSTEAFF. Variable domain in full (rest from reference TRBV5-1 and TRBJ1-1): KAGVTQTPRYLIKTRGQQVTLSCSPISGHRSVSWYQQTPGQGLQFLFEYFSETQRNKGNFPGRFSGRQFSNSRSEMNVSTLELGDSALYLCASSPGQGSTEAFFGQGTRLTVV.

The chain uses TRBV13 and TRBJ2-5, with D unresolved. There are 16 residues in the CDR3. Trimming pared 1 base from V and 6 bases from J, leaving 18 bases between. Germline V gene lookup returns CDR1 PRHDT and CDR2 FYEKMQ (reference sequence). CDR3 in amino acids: CASSLAGTERVKTQYF. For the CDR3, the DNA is TGTGCCAGCAGCTTAGCGGGTACCGAAAGAGTGAAGACCCAGTACTTC.

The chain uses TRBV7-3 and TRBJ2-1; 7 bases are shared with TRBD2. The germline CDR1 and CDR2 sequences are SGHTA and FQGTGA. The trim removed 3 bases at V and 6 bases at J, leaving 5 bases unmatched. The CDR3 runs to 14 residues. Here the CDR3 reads CASSFTGGSNEQFF. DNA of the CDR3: TGTGCCAGCAGCTTCACCGGGGGGTCCAATGAGCAGTTCTTC.

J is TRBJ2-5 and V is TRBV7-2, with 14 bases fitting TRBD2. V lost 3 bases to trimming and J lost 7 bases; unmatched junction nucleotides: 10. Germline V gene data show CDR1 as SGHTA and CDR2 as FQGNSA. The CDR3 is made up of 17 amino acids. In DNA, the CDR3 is TGTGCCAGCAGCTTTGCTACCGGGACTAGCGGGGGAAGGACCCAGTACTTC. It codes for CASSFATGTSGGRTQYF.

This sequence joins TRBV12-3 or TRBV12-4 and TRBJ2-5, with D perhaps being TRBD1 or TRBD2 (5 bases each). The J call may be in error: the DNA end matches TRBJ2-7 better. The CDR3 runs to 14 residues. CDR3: CASRSGTAIYEQYF. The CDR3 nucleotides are TGTGCCAGCAGGTCGGGGACGGCGATTTACGAGCAGTACTTC.

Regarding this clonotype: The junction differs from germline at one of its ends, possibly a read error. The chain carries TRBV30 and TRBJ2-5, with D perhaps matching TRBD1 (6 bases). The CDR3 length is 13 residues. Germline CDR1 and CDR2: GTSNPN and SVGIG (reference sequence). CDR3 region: CARSVQGGETQYF. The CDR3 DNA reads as TGTGCCCGGAGTGTACAGGGTGGAGAGACCCAGTACTTC.

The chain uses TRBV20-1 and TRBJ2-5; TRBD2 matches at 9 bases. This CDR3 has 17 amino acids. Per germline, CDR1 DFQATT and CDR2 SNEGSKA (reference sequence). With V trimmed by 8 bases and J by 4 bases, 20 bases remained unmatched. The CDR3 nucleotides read TGCAGTCCGATGTGCAGCGGGGGGAGGGGTGTGAGAGAGACCCAGTACTTC. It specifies CSPMCSGGRGVRETQYF.

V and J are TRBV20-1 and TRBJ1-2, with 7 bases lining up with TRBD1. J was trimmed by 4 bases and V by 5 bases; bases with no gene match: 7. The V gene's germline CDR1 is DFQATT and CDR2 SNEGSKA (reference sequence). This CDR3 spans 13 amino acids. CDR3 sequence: CSAQTGLGYGYTF. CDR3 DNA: TGCAGTGCTCAGACAGGGCTGGGCTATGGCTACACCTTC.

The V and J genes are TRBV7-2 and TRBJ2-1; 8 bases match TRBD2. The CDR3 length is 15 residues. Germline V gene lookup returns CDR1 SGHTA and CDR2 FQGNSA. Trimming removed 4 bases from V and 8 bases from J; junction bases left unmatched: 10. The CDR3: CASSSGGSGVHEQFF. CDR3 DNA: TGTGCCAGCAGCTCCGGAGGTAGCGGGGTTCATGAGCAGTTCTTC.

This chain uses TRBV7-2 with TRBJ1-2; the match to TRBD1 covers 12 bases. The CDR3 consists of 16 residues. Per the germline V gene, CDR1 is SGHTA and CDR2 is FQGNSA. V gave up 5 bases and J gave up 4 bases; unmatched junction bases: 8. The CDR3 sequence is CASSPGTGGAGYGYTF. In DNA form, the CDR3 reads TGTGCCAGCAGCCCGGGGACAGGGGGCGCTGGCTATGGCTACACCTTC. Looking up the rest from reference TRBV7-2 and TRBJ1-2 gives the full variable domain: GAGVSQSPSNKVTEKGKDVELRCDPISGHTALYWYRQSLGQGLEFLIYFQGNSAPDKSGLPSDRFSAERTGGSVSTLTIQRTQQEDSAVYLCASSPGTGGAGYGYTFGSGTRLTVV.